The T cell receptor beta chain under discussion was sequenced for a study of blood T cell repertoires in COVID-19. Here immunoSEQ multiplex PCR was the method, and the copy in TCRdb shows in-frame clones only, minus some. The table shows 95,000 or so clones, with roughly 80% occurring only once. The germline CDR1 and CDR2 sequences are SGDLS and YYNGEE. V was shortened by 4 bases and J by 8 bases, with 9 bases between the two germline ends. The CDR3 spans 11 residues. In this sample, this clone turned up once. The sequencing sample was made of peripheral blood. The rearrangement joins TRBV9 to TRBJ1-2; D remains unclear. This TCR was recovered from a human donor in a cohort sampled during active COVID-19. The CDR3 DNA follows: TGTGCCAGCAGCCAAAATGGCGGCTACACCTTC. Protein sequence: CASSQNGGYTF.